These T cell receptor beta chains were read from a single sample in a study of blood T cell repertoires in COVID-19. Sequenced by immunoSEQ multiplex PCR; TCRdb stores in-frame clones only, minus some. The data contain around 46,000 clones, approximately 83% of them seen just once; the ten biggest clones take up around 30%. Sequenced input: peripheral blood. Receptor source: a woman of 80 years or more with COVID-19, enrolled during active disease. Both conserved end residues are part of each CDR3. D genes are given only for firm matches. A row's size may be missing; if present it is once, few, many or a size class.

V	size	D	J	DNA	CDR3
TRBV18	NA	TRBD2	TRBJ2-7	TGTGCCAGCTCACCTCAAACCGGGACTAGCGGGAGACCCTACGAGCAGTACTTC	CASSPQTGTSGRPYEQYF
TRBV7-3	NA	NA	TRBJ2-3	TGTGCCAGCAGCTTAAGCGGGATTAGCACAGATACGCAGTATTTT	CASSLSGISTDTQYF
TRBV4-1	few	NA	TRBJ1-1	TGCGCCAGCAGCAAACCGGACAGGAACACTGAAGCTTTCTTT	CASSKPDRNTEAFF
TRBV5-1	NA	TRBD1	TRBJ2-1	TGCGCCAGCAGCACCATACCGGGACAGGGAAATGAGCAGTTCTTC	CASSTIPGQGNEQFF
TRBV6-5	NA	NA	TRBJ1-2	TGTGCCAGCAGGGAGGAGGAGAGGAACTATGGCTACACCTTC	CASREEERNYGYTF
TRBV28	NA	NA	TRBJ2-3	TGTGCCAGCAGAACCGGGACTAGCACAGATACGCAGTATTTT	CASRTGTSTDTQYF
TRBV5-6	NA	NA	TRBJ2-7	TGTGCCAGCAGCTTGGGCATGCGTCTAAACAGCGAGCAGTACTTC	CASSLGMRLNSEQYF
TRBV9	few	NA	TRBJ1-2	TGTGCCAGCAGCGCAGAGCCGACGGGGGAATATGGCTACACCTTC	CASSAEPTGEYGYTF
TRBV15	NA	NA	TRBJ2-7	TGTGCCACCAGCAGAGATTCGCAGGCATTGGAGCAGTACTTC	CATSRDSQALEQYF
TRBV4-3	NA	TRBD1	TRBJ1-6	TGCGCCAGCAGCCAAGAGGACAGGGGCCTTAATTCACCCCTCCACTTT	CASSQEDRGLNSPLHF
TRBV2	NA	TRBD2	TRBJ2-5	TGTGCCAGCGGGGCGGGAGGAAGGGGTGGAGAGACCCAGTACTTC	CASGAGGRGGETQYF
TRBV12-3/TRBV12-4	NA	TRBD2	TRBJ2-1	TGTGCCAGCAGCCCCGACGGAAGCGGGATGAAGTTCTTC	CASSPDGSGMKFF
TRBV7-9	once	NA	TRBJ1-3	TGTGCCAGCAGGGACTGGGACATCGGGGACACCATATATTTT	CASRDWDIGDTIYF
TRBV6-2/TRBV6-3	NA	NA	TRBJ2-7	TGTGCCAGCAGTTACCTCGACAGGACAAACGGCGAGCAGTACTTC	CASSYLDRTNGEQYF
TRBV9	NA	NA	TRBJ1-3	TGTGCCAGCAGCCCAGGACAGACCTCTGGAAACACCATATATTTT	CASSPGQTSGNTIYF
TRBV5-6	NA	TRBD1	TRBJ1-2	TGTGCCAGCAGTTACGGACAGGGAACGATGGCTAACTATGGCTACACCTTC	CASSYGQGTMANYGYTF
TRBV6-5	NA	NA	TRBJ1-4	TGTGCCAGCAGTTACTGGGGGCCAGCAACTAATGAAAAACTGTTTTTT	CASSYWGPATNEKLFF
TRBV18	NA	NA	TRBJ2-7	TGTGCCAGCTCACGGGGCCCCTTCTACGAGCAGTACTTC	CASSRGPFYEQYF
TRBV24-1	NA	TRBD2	TRBJ2-5	TGTGCCACCAGTGATCAGACTAGCGGGAGGAAGGAGACCCAGTACTTC	CATSDQTSGRKETQYF
TRBV5-1	NA	NA	TRBJ1-2	TGCGCCAGCAGCTTGGGCAGGGGAAGCGCTAACTATGGCTACACCTTC	CASSLGRGSANYGYTF
TRBV9	many	TRBD1	TRBJ1-6	TGTGCCAGCAGCCCTCTCGGACAGGGGAATTCACCCCTCCACTTT	CASSPLGQGNSPLHF
TRBV7-3	NA	NA	TRBJ2-1	TGTGCCAGCAGCTTAACCCCCTCGACTAGTATCAATGAGCAGTTCTTC	CASSLTPSTSINEQFF
TRBV28	NA	NA	TRBJ2-7	TGTGCCAGCAGGCCAACGGGAATTTACGAGCAGTACTTC	CASRPTGIYEQYF
TRBV18	NA	NA	TRBJ1-1	TGTGCCAGCTCACCACAACAGGCCGGGGGTGAAGCTTTCTTT	CASSPQQAGGEAFF
TRBV7-2	NA	NA	TRBJ2-1	TGTGCCAGCAGCTTAGGCCAGGCCAATGAGCAGTTCTTC	CASSLGQANEQFF
TRBV18	NA	NA	TRBJ1-2	TGTGCCAGCTCACGGTATGGGGCCATGGATGGCTACACCTTC	CASSRYGAMDGYTF
TRBV4-3	once	NA	TRBJ1-5	TGCGCCAGCAGCCAAGATGCAGGGGCACGGAATCAGCCCCAGCATTTT	CASSQDAGARNQPQHF
TRBV6-5	NA	TRBD2	TRBJ2-5	TGTGCCAGCAGTTACTCGATCGGGAGGGCCAAAGAGACCCAGTACTTC	CASSYSIGRAKETQYF
TRBV7-2	NA	TRBD2	TRBJ2-5	TGTGCCAGCAGCCTACAACCCCCCGGGGGAGGGGAAGAGACCCAGTACTTC	CASSLQPPGGGEETQYF
TRBV6-2/TRBV6-3	NA	TRBD1	TRBJ1-5	TGTGCCAGCAGTGGAGGGCCGGGACAGAGGAATCAGCCCCAGCATTTT	CASSGGPGQRNQPQHF
TRBV10-3	NA	NA	TRBJ2-5	TGTGCCTCCAGGGGAGGGGAGACCCAGTACTTC	CASRGGETQYF
TRBV19	NA	NA	TRBJ1-1	TGTGCCAGTAGTATAAAGCCCACGGCGGACACTGAAGCTTTCTTT	CASSIKPTADTEAFF
TRBV11-2	NA	TRBD1	TRBJ1-4	TGTGCCAGCACTTCAAGGGGACAGGGCAATGAAAAACTGTTTTTT	CASTSRGQGNEKLFF
TRBV7-2	NA	TRBD1	TRBJ2-5	TGTGCCAGCAGCTTCCAACAGGGGGGAGAAGAGACCCAGTACTTC	CASSFQQGGEETQYF
TRBV9	NA	NA	TRBJ2-1	TGTGCCAGCAGCGTCACGACTAGTTTAGGAAATGAGCAGTTCTTC	CASSVTTSLGNEQFF
TRBV7-9	NA	TRBD2	TRBJ2-5	TGTGCCAGCAGCCGCCCGACTAGCGGGGGGTACCAAGAGACCCAGTACTTC	CASSRPTSGGYQETQYF
TRBV5-5	few	TRBD1	TRBJ2-1	TGTGCCAGCAGCTTGAGACAGGGCTTGGGATTGCGTGAGCAGTTCTTC	CASSLRQGLGLREQFF
TRBV9	NA	TRBD2	TRBJ2-1	TGTGCCAGCAGCGGGGGGACTAGCGGGAGAGGCGAGCAGTTCTTC	CASSGGTSGRGEQFF
TRBV19	NA	NA	TRBJ1-2	TGTGCCAGTAGTCTAGAACAGCGGACTAACTATGGCTACACCTTC	CASSLEQRTNYGYTF
TRBV11-2	NA	TRBD1	TRBJ2-2	TGTGCCAGCAGCTTAGACAGGGGGCGCGGCGGGGAGCTGTTTTTT	CASSLDRGRGGELFF
TRBV7-2	few	TRBD2	TRBJ2-7	TGTGCCAGCAGCCCGACTAGCGGGAACTACGAGCAGTACTTC	CASSPTSGNYEQYF
TRBV3-1/TRBV3-2	NA	NA	TRBJ2-2	TGTGCCAGCAGGAACTATATGACCGGGGAGCTGTTTTTT	CASRNYMTGELFF
TRBV4-3	NA	NA	TRBJ2-3	TGCGCCAGCAGCCAAGATAGCCCCGGACATGATACGCAGTATTTT	CASSQDSPGHDTQYF
TRBV9	NA	NA	TRBJ1-1	TGTGCCAGCAGCCCGAGTCGGGAAAAGAACACTGAAGCTTTCTTT	CASSPSREKNTEAFF
TRBV28	NA	NA	TRBJ1-4	TGTGCCAGCAGTTCCGAAGGGGGTTTGGGGGAAAAACTGTTTTTT	CASSSEGGLGEKLFF
TRBV6-5	NA	TRBD1	TRBJ1-1	TGTGCCAGCAGCCTAAACAAGGGGGCGCGAACTGAAGCTTTCTTT	CASSLNKGARTEAFF
TRBV27	NA	TRBD2	TRBJ2-3	TGTGCCAGCAGGTTAGCGGGAGGGCCGACAGATACGCAGTATTTT	CASRLAGGPTDTQYF
TRBV18	NA	NA	TRBJ2-7	TGTGCCAGCTCAGAACAGGGTTCCTCCTACGAGCAGTACTTC	CASSEQGSSYEQYF
TRBV6-2/TRBV6-3	NA	TRBD2	TRBJ2-1	TGTGCCAGCAGCATAGCGGGAGGATCCTACAATGAGCAGTTCTTC	CASSIAGGSYNEQFF
TRBV5-4	NA	NA	TRBJ1-4	TGTGCCAGCAGCTCCAGGGAACGCACTAATGAAAAACTGTTTTTT	CASSSRERTNEKLFF
TRBV11-2	NA	NA	TRBJ2-7	TGTGCCAGCAGCTCCCTTTACGAGCAGTACTTC	CASSSLYEQYF
TRBV7-9	NA	TRBD2	TRBJ2-3	TGTGCCAGCAGCCGGACTAGCGGGAGGTTGGATACGCAGTATTTT	CASSRTSGRLDTQYF
TRBV9	NA	NA	TRBJ1-4	TGTGCCAGCAGCGTGGGCAGGGGCAAAAATGAAAAACTGTTTTTT	CASSVGRGKNEKLFF
TRBV5-1	NA	TRBD2	TRBJ2-5	TGCGCCAGCAGCTCCCCGGTAGCGGGAGGGGAGACCCAGTACTTC	CASSSPVAGGETQYF
TRBV2	NA	NA	TRBJ1-2	TGTGCCGGGGGGGAGAATACCTATGGCTACACCTTC	CAGGENTYGYTF
TRBV7-2	NA	TRBD2	TRBJ2-1	TGTGCCAGCAGCTTAGTGGGGACTAGCGGGAATGAGCAGTTCTTC	CASSLVGTSGNEQFF
TRBV28	NA	NA	TRBJ2-7	TGTGCCAGCAGTTTTTTAAAGGGGAGGGGGGTCTACTTC	CASSFLKGRGVYF
TRBV12-3/TRBV12-4	NA	NA	TRBJ1-2	TGTGCCAGCAGCCGCCCCGGGGATGGCTACACCTTC	CASSRPGDGYTF
TRBV27	NA	TRBD2	TRBJ2-1	TGTGCCAGCAGTTTTCTGGCGGGAGATTACAATGAGCAGTTCTTC	CASSFLAGDYNEQFF
TRBV2	NA	TRBD2	TRBJ2-7	TGTGCCAGCAGTGATCCTAGCGGGGGGGCCTCCTACGAGCAGTACTTC	CASSDPSGGASYEQYF